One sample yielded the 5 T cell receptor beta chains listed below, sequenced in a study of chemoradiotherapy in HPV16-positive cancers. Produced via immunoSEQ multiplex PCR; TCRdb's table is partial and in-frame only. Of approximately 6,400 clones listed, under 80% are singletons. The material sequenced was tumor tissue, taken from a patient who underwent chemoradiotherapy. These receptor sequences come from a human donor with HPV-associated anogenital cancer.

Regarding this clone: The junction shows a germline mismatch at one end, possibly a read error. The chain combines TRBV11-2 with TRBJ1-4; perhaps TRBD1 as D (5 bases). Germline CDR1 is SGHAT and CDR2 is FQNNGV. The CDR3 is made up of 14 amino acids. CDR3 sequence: CASSLGIGGGKLVF. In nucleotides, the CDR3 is TGTGCCAGCAGCTTAGGGATCGGGGGTGGAAAACTGGTTTTT.

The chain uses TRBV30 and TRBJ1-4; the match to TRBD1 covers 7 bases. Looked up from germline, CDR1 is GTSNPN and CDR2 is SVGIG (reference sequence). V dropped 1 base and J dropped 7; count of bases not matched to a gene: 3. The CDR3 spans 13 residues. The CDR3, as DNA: TGTGCCTGGAGTGCAGGGGGGGTTGAAAAACTGTTTTTT. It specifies CAWSAGGVEKLFF.

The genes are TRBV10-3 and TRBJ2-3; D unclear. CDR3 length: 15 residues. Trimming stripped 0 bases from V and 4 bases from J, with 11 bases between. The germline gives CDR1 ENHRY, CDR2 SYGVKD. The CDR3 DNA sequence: TGTGCCATCAGTGAGTCGAACGTAGTCGCAGATACGCAGTATTTT. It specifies CAISESNVVADTQYF.

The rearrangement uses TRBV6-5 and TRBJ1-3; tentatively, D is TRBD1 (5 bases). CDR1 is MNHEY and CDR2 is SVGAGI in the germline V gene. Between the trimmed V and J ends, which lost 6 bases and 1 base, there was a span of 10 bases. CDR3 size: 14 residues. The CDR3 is CASRLQGSGNTIYF. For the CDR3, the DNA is TGTGCCAGCAGACTCCAGGGATCTGGAAACACCATATATTTT.

CDR3 in amino acids: CASSGYRGRGETQYF. The CDR3 DNA is TGTGCCAGCAGCGGCTACAGGGGAAGAGGAGAGACCCAGTACTTC. The chain carries TRBV7-8 and TRBJ2-5; 7 bases fit TRBD1. The junction had 10 bases not matched to a gene; V was cut back by 5 bases and J by 4 bases. This CDR3 has 15 residues. Germline-derived CDR1 and CDR2 are SGHVS and FQNEAQ.